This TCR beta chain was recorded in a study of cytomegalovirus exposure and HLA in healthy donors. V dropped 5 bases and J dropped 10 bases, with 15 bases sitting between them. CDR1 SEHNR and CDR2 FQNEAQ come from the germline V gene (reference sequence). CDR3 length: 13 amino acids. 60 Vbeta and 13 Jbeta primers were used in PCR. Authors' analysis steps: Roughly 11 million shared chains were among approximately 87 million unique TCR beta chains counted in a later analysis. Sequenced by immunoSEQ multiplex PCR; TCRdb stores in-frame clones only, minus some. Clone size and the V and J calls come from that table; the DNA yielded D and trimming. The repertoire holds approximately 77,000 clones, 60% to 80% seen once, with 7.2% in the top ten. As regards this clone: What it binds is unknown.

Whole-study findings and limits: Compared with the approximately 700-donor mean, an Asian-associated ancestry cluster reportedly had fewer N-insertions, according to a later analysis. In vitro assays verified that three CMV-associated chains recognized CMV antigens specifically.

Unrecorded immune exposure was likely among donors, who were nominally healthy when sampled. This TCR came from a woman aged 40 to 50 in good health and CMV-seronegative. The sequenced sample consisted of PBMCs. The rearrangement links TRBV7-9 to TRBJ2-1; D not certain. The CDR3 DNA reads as TGTGCCAGCAGCATGACTCTTAGTGGGGAGCAGTTCTTC. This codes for CASSMTLSGEQFF.